One sample yielded the 3 T cell receptor beta chains listed below, sequenced in a study of blood T cell repertoires in COVID-19. Generated by immunoSEQ multiplex PCR, the TCRdb table keeps only in-frame clones and is missing some. The table shows about 480,000 clones, with around 87% occurring only once. Sequencing was carried out using PBMCs or T cells enriched from blood (not recorded which). Receptor source: a woman between 40 and 50 years old who had recovered from COVID-19.

This chain connects TRBV30 to TRBJ2-1; TRBD2 agrees at 13 bases. CDR1 GTSNPN and CDR2 SVGIG come from the germline V gene (reference sequence). The CDR3 covers 15 residues. J was trimmed by 10 bases and V by 3 bases; bases with no gene match: 9. The CDR3 nucleotides read TGTGCCTGGAGCCTACTAGCGGGAGGGCCTAACGAGCAGTTCTTC. Amino acid sequence: CAWSLLAGGPNEQFF.

The chain couples TRBV12-5 to TRBJ1-1, with D hard to call. The germline gives CDR1 LGHNT, CDR2 FRNRAP. This CDR3 region has 13 residues. V gave up 6 bases and J gave up 1 base, with 9 bases separating them. In nucleotides, the CDR3 is TGTGCTAGTGGGCTAGCAGGGAACACTGAAGCTTTCTTT. Residues: CASGLAGNTEAFF.

J is TRBJ2-7 and V is TRBV5-4; 7 bases align to TRBD1. The trim removed 5 bases at V and 13 bases at J, leaving 12 bases unmatched. The CDR3 consists of 12 residues. CDR1 SGHNT and CDR2 YYREEE come from the germline V gene (reference sequence). CDR3 in amino acids: CASSHPPDRLYF. CDR3 nucleotides: TGTGCCAGCAGTCACCCCCCGGACAGGCTATACTTC.